A single T cell receptor beta chain is shown here with its context. Its target is not known. The CDR3 contains 16 residues. Germline CDR1 is MNHNS and CDR2 is SASEGT. V was pared by 1 base and J by 4 bases, with 14 bases between. Assay used: immunoSEQ multiplex PCR; TCRdb lists only in-frame clones, some missing. The sample holds 2 million to 2.5 million clones, around 92% seen once. This sample was included in a study of shared clonotypes between healthy human individuals. The wider study: Serving as donors were a couple of women and three men, whose ages spanned 18 to 49.

Study findings and constraints: Relative to their counterparts shared across all four donors, non-shared clonotypes exhibited diminished generation probabilities.

Input material: naive CD4+ T cells from PBMCs. Subset in this sample: CD45RA+ positively selected. The genes are TRBV6-1 and TRBJ1-5; no clear D. This sequence originates from a young man in good health. Some clones in this sample may be carry-over from other donors' samples. The CDR3 loop reads CASSEVVHRPNQPQHF. CDR3 in DNA: TGTGCCAGCAGTGAAGTTGTGCACAGACCGAATCAGCCCCAGCATTTT.